Detailed here is one T cell receptor (beta chain). Its specificity is not known. The repertoire was sequenced with immunoSEQ multiplex PCR; TCRdb's copy has only in-frame clones and lacks some. The table shows 55,000 to 75,000 clones, with 85% to 90% occurring only once. The sample belongs to a study of T cell responses to AZD1222 COVID-19 vaccine. General observations from the study: Spike-specific TCR breadth and depth both grew after two AZD1222 doses. Repertoires in all cases were sampled only once the peak T cell response had passed. The span of vaccine-associated CD4 TCRs extended across spike, with dominance at 160-218 and 743-854.

V dropped 0 bases and J dropped 6 bases, with 10 bases sitting between them. The CDR3 consists of 15 residues. Germline CDR1 reads SGHRS; CDR2 reads YFSETQ. The source material was peripheral blood, sampled on day 0 of AZD1222 vaccination. The chain uses TRBV5-1 and TRBJ1-6; TRBD1 is a possible D gene (5 bases). This TCR derives from an adult in good health. DNA for the CDR3: TGCGCCAGCAGCTTGGCGAGGGGAGGTAATTCACCCCTCCACTTT. As protein: CASSLARGGNSPLHF.